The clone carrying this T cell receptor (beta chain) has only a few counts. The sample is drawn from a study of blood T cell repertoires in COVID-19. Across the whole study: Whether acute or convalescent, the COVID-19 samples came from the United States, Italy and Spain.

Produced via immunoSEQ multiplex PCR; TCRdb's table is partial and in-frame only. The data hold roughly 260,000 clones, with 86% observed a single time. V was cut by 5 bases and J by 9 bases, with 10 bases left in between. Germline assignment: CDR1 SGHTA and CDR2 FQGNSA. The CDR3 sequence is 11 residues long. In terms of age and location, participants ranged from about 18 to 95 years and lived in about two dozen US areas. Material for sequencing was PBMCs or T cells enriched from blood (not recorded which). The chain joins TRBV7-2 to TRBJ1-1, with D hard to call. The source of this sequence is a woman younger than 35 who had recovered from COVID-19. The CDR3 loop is CASSPGLKAFF. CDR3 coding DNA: TGTGCCAGCAGCCCAGGCCTAAAAGCTTTCTTT.